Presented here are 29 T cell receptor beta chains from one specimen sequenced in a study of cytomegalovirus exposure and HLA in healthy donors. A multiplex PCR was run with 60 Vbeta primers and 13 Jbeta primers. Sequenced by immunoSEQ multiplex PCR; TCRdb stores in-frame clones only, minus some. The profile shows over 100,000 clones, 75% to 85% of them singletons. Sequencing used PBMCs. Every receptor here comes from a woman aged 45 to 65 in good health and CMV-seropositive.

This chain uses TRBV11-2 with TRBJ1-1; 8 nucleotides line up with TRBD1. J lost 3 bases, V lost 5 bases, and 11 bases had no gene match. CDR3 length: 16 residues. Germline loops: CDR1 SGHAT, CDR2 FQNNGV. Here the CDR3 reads CASSPRQGWTYTEAFF. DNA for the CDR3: TGTGCCAGCAGCCCACGACAGGGGTGGACTTACACTGAAGCTTTCTTT.

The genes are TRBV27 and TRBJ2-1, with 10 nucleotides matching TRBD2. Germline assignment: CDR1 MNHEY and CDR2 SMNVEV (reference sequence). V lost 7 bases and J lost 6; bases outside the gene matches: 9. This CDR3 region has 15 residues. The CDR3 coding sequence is TGTGCCAGCACCCCCAGCGGGAGGGTCGCCAATGAGCAGTTCTTC. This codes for CASTPSGRVANEQFF.

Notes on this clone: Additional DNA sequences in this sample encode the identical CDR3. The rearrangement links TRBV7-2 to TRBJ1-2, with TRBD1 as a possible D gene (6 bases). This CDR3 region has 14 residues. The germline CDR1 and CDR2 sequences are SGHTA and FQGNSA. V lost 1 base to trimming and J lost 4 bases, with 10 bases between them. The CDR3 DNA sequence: TGTGCCAGCAGCTTAGGAACAGGGTCCTATGGCTACACCTTC. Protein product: CASSLGTGSYGYTF.

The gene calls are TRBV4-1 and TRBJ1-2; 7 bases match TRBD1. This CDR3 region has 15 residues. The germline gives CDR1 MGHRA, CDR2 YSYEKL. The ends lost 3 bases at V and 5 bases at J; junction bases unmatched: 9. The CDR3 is CASSQGQRMAYGYTF. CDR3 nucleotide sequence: TGCGCCAGCAGCCAGGGACAGCGAATGGCGTATGGCTACACCTTC.

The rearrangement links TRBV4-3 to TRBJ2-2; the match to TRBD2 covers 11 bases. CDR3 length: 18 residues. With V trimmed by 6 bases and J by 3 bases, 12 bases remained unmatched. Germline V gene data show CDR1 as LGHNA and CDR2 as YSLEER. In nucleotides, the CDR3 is TGCGCCAGCAGTCCCGGAGTAGCGGGGGGGCCTTACACCGGGGAGCTGTTTTTT. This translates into CASSPGVAGGPYTGELFF.

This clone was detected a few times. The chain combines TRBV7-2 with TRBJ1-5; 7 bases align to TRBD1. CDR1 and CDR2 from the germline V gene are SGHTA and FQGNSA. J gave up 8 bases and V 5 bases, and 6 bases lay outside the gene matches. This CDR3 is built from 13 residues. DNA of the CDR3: TGTGCCAGCAGCCCCTCGACAGGGAAGCCCCAGCATTTT. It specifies CASSPSTGKPQHF.

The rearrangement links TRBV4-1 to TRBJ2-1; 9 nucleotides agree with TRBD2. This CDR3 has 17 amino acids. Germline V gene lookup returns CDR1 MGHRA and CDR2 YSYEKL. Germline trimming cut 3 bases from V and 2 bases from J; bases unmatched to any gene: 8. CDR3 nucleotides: TGCGCCAGCAGCCAGCCCACTAGCGGGCCCCCCTACAATGAGCAGTTCTTC. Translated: CASSQPTSGPPYNEQFF.

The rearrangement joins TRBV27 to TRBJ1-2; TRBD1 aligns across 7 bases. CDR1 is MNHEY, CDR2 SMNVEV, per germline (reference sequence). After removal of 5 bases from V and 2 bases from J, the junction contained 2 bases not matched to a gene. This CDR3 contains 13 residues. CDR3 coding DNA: TGTGCCAGCAGTGCCAGGGGGAACTATGGCTACACCTTC. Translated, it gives CASSARGNYGYTF.

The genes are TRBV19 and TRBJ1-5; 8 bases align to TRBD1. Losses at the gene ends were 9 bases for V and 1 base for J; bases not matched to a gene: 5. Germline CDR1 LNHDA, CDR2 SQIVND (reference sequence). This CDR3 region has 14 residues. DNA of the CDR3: TGTGCCAGCAGGACAGGGTGGAGCAATCAGCCCCAGCATTTT. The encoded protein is CASRTGWSNQPQHF. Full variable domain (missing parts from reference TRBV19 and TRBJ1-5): DGGITQSPKYLFRKEGQNVTLSCEQNLNHDAMYWYRQDPGQGLRLIYYSQIVNDFQKGDIAEGYSVSREKKESFPLTVTSAQKNPTAFYLCASRTGWSNQPQHFGDGTRLSIL.

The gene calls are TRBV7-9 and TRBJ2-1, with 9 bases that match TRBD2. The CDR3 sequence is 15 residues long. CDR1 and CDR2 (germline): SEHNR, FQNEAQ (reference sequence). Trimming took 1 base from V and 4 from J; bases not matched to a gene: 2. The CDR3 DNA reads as TGTGCCAGCAGCTTAGGACTAGCGGATTACAATGAGCAGTTCTTC. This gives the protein CASSLGLADYNEQFF. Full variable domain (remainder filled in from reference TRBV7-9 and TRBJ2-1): DTGVSQNPRHKITKRGQNVTFRCDPISEHNRLYWYRQTLGQGPEFLTYFQNEAQLEKSRLLSDRFSAERPKGSFSTLEIQRTEQGDSAMYLCASSLGLADYNEQFFGPGTRLTVL.

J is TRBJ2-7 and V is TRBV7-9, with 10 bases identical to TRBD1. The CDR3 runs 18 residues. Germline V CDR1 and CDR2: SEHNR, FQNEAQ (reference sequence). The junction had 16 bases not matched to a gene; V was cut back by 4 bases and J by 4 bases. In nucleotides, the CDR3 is TGTGCCAGCAGCTCCCTAGGACAGGGGGGTTCCCAAGCTTACGAGCAGTACTTC. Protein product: CASSSLGQGGSQAYEQYF.

CDR3 DNA: TGTGCCAGCAGAGGGGAGACAGGGCCAAATCAGCCCCAGCATTTT. Its translation: CASRGETGPNQPQHF. This chain uses TRBV2 with TRBJ1-5, with 7 positions matching TRBD1. J was trimmed by 4 bases and V by 6 bases; bases with no gene match: 9. Germline loops: CDR1 SNHLY, CDR2 FYNNEI. CDR3 length: 15 residues.

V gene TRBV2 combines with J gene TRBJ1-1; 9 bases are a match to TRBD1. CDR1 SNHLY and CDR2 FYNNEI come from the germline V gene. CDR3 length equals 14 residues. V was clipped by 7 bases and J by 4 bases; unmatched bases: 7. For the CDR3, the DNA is TGTGCCAGCACCCTGGACAGGGGAGGCACTGAAGCTTTCTTT. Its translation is CASTLDRGGTEAFF.

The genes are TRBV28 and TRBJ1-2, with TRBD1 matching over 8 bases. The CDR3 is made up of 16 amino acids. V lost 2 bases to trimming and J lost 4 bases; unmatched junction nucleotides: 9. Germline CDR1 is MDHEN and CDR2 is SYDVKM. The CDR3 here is CASSLPHRGNIYGYTF. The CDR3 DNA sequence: TGTGCCAGCAGTTTACCACACAGGGGGAATATCTATGGCTACACCTTC.

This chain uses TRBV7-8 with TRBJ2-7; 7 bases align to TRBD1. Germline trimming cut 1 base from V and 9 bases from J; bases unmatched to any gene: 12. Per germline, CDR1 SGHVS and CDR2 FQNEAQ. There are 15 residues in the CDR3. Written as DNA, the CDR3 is TGTGCCAGCAGCTTAGTTACAGGGGCCGAAGACGGGCAGTACTTC. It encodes CASSLVTGAEDGQYF.

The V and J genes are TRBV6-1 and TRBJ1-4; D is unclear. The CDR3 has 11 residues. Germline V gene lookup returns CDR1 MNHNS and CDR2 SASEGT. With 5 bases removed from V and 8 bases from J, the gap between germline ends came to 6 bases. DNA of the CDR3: TGTGCCAGCAGTTATCGGGAAAAACTGTTTTTT. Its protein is CASSYREKLFF.

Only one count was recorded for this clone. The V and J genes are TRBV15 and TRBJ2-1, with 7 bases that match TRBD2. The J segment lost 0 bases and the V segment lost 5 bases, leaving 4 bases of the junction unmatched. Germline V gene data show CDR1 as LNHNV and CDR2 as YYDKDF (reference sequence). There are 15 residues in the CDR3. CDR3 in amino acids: CATSVGTTSYNEQFF. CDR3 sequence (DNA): TGTGCCACCAGCGTCGGGACTACCTCCTACAATGAGCAGTTCTTC.

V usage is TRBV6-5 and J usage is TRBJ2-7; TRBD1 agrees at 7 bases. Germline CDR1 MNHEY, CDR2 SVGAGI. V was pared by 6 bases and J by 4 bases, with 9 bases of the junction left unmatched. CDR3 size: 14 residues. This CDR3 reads CASRPDRFRYEQYF. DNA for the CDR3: TGTGCCAGCAGACCGGACAGGTTTCGATACGAGCAGTACTTC.

CDR3 protein: CASSLAAAVNEKLFF. DNA for the CDR3: TGTGCCAGCAGTTTAGCCGCGGCGGTTAATGAAAAACTGTTTTTT. J is TRBJ1-4 and V is TRBV28, with D unresolved. The V gene lost 2 bases and the J gene lost 4 bases, with 11 bases spanning the gap. The CDR3 sequence is 15 residues long. CDR1 and CDR2 (germline): MDHEN, SYDVKM.

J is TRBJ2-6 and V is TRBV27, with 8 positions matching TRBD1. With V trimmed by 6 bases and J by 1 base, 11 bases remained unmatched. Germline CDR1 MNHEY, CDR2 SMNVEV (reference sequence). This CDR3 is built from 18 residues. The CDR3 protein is CASSRLQDRASGANVLTF. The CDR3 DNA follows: TGTGCCAGCAGCCGCCTGCAGGACAGGGCATCTGGGGCCAACGTCCTGACTTTC.

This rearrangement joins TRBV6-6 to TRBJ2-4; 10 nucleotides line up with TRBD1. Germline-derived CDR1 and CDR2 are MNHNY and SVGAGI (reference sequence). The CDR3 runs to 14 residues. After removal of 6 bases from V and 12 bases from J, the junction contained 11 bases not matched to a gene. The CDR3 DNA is TGTGCCAGCAGGAGACAGGGGGCCTTTGACAGTCAGTACTTC. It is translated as CASRRQGAFDSQYF.

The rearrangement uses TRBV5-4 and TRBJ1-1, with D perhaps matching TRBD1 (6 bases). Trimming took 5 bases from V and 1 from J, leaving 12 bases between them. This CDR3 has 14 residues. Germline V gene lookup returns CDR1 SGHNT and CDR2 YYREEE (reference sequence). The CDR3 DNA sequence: TGTGCCAGCAGGGTCACACAGGGGAACACTGAAGCTTTCTTT. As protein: CASRVTQGNTEAFF.

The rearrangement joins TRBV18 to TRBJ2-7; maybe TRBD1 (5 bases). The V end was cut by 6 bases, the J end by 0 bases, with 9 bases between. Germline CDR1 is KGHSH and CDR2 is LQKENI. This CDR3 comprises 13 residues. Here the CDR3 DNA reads TGTGCCAGCTCTCGACAGCCCTCCTACGAGCAGTACTTC. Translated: CASSRQPSYEQYF.

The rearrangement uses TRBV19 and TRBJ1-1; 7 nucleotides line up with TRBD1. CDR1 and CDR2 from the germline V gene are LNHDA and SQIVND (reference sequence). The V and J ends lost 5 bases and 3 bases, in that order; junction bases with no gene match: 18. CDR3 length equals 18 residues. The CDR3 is CASSVRTGSLVWYTEAFF. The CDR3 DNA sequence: TGTGCCAGTAGTGTCCGGACAGGTTCCTTGGTTTGGTACACTGAAGCTTTCTTT.

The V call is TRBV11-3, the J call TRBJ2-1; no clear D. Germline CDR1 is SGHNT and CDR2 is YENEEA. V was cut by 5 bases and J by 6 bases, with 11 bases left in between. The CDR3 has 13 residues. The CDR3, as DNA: TGTGCCAGCAGCAGAATAAACGGCAATGAGCAGTTCTTC. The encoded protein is CASSRINGNEQFF.

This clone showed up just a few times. The CDR3 is CASSFSGSGTGELFF. The CDR3 coding sequence is TGCGCCAGCAGCTTTAGCGGGAGTGGCACCGGGGAGCTGTTTTTT. The V and J genes are TRBV5-1 and TRBJ2-2; 9 positions match TRBD2. V shed 2 bases, J shed 4 bases, and the junction held 3 bases outside the gene matches. Germline V gene data show CDR1 as SGHRS and CDR2 as YFSETQ. The CDR3 covers 15 residues.

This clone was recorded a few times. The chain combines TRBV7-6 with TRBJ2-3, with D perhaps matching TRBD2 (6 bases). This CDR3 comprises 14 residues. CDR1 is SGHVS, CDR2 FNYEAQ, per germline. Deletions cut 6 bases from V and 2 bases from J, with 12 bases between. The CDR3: CASSRGIYTDTQYF. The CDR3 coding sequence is TGTGCCAGCAGTCGCGGGATTTACACAGATACGCAGTATTTT.

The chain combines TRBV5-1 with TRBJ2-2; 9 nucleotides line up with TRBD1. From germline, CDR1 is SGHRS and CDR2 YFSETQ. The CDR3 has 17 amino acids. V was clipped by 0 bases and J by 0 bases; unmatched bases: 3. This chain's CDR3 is CASSLGGQGTNTGELFF. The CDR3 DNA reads TGCGCCAGCAGCTTGGGGGGACAGGGTACGAACACCGGGGAGCTGTTTTTT.

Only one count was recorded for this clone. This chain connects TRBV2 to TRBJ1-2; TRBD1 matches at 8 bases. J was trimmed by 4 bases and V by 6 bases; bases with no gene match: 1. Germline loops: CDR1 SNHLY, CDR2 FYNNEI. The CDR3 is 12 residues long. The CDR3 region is CASRTGVYGYTF. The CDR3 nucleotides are TGTGCCAGCAGGACAGGGGTCTATGGCTACACCTTC.